Shown below are 25 T cell receptor beta chains from a single sample sequenced in a study of CD8 T cells in Susac syndrome (dated by TCRdb to the late 2010s). To prepare the library, the immunoSEQ multiplex PCR assay was applied. RNA was extracted using the RNeasy kit, and roughly 0.45 to 1 microgram was reverse transcribed with random hexamers. TCRdb reprocessed the public reads (quality trimming at Q25 with fastp, clone calling with MiXCR) and kept in-frame beta chains. Here each entry gathers all rows of one CDR3 protein and keeps the most common genes and DNA. The sample includes roughly 80,000 distinct CDR3 sequences, with approximately 94% observed a single time. Roughly 0.5% of the sample belongs to the ten largest clones. The sample was CD4+ T cells from PBMCs. Receptor source: a human donor with Susac syndrome.

The CDR3: CASSPGQGGGYTF. CDR3 sequence (DNA): TGTGCCAGCAGCCCGGGACAGGGAGGCGGCTACACCTTC. The chain combines TRBV3-1 with TRBJ1-2; 9 bases are shared with TRBD1. V was pared by 4 bases and J by 8 bases, with 5 bases of the junction left unmatched. CDR3 length: 13 residues. Germline CDR1 and CDR2: LGHDT and YNNKEL (reference sequence).

The rearrangement uses TRBV9 and TRBJ2-2; no definite D call. CDR3 length: 13 residues. Germline V gene sequence: CDR1 SGDLS, CDR2 YYNGEE. V dropped 3 bases and J dropped 9 bases, with 12 bases sitting between them. CDR3 DNA: TGTGCCAGCAGCGCCCTCCCTAACCGGGAGCTGTTTTTT. As protein: CASSALPNRELFF.

This chain connects TRBV5-1 to TRBJ1-4, with a weak D call TRBD1 (5 bases). Germline V CDR1 and CDR2: SGHRS, YFSETQ. Between the trimmed V and J ends, which lost 0 bases and 0 bases, there was a span of 12 bases. The CDR3 totals 17 residues. Written as DNA, the CDR3 is TGCGCCAGCAGCTTGGGACAGACATCCGCAACTAATGAAAAACTGTTTTTT. Protein sequence: CASSLGQTSATNEKLFF.

The rearrangement links TRBV5-1 to TRBJ2-7; D is unclear. The CDR3 is made up of 14 amino acids. V lost 1 base to trimming and J lost 2 bases, with 10 bases between them. Germline values: CDR1 SGHRS, CDR2 YFSETQ. For the CDR3, the DNA is TGCGCCAGCAGCTTGACAGCAGGTCCCTACGAGCAGTACTTC. Translated, it gives CASSLTAGPYEQYF.

The chain links TRBV11-1 to TRBJ2-5; the match to TRBD2 covers 9 bases. The V gene end was trimmed by 6 bases and the J gene end by 9 bases; junction bases not matched to a gene: 20. CDR1 SGHAT and CDR2 FQDESV come from the germline V gene (reference sequence). There are 17 residues in the CDR3. The CDR3 sequence: CASSRGSGGSEFVPQYF. Written as DNA, the CDR3 is TGTGCCAGCAGTCGAGGCAGCGGGGGGTCCGAGTTCGTTCCCCAGTACTTC.

The chain combines TRBV5-1 with TRBJ2-1; 11 nucleotides align to TRBD1. There are 15 residues in the CDR3. The V segment lost 4 bases and the J segment 5 bases; nucleotides outside the gene matches: 5. Germline-derived CDR1 and CDR2 are SGHRS and YFSETQ. CDR3 protein: CASSLGQGDNNEQFF. CDR3 coding DNA: TGCGCCAGCAGCCTGGGACAGGGGGACAACAATGAGCAGTTCTTC.

The V gene is TRBV5-6, the J gene TRBJ2-1; TRBD2 matches 10 bases. Germline loops: CDR1 SGHDT, CDR2 YYEEEE. Losses at the gene ends were 2 bases for V and 0 bases for J; bases not matched to a gene: 5. This CDR3 region has 17 residues. CDR3 in amino acids: CASSFDSGGLSYNEQFF. CDR3 nucleotides: TGTGCCAGCAGCTTTGATAGCGGGGGGCTCTCCTACAATGAGCAGTTCTTC.

The V and J genes are TRBV23-1 and TRBJ1-5; no reliable D call. TRBV23-1 is identified as an open reading frame with a role that is uncertain. The length of the CDR3 is 10 residues. Trimming shortened V by 9 bases and J by 7 bases, and 7 bases separated the two germline ends. CDR3 amino acids: CASRIQPQHF. The CDR3 DNA sequence: TGCGCCAGTAGAATCCAGCCCCAGCATTTT.

This sequence joins TRBV9 and TRBJ1-2; D is possibly TRBD1 (5 bases). Trimming removed 5 bases at V and 4 bases at J, with 15 bases between. The CDR3 consists of 14 residues. Germline V gene data show CDR1 as SGDLS and CDR2 as YYNGEE. CDR3 in amino acids: CASSPGQNLYGYTF. CDR3 sequence (DNA): TGTGCCAGCAGTCCCGGACAAAACCTCTATGGCTACACCTTC.

The V call is TRBV3-1, the J call TRBJ2-5, with 9 positions matching TRBD2. CDR3 length: 17 amino acids. The germline gives CDR1 LGHDT, CDR2 YNNKEL (reference sequence). V lost 1 base, J lost 4 bases, and 10 bases stayed unmatched. CDR3 coding DNA: TGTGCCAGCAGCCAAGGGTTCGGGCTAGCGGGGACAGAGACCCAGTACTTC. It encodes CASSQGFGLAGTETQYF.

The J gene is TRBJ1-6, the V gene TRBV3-1; D ambiguous. Germline CDR1 and CDR2: LGHDT and YNNKEL (reference sequence). Trimming shortened V by 6 bases and J by 7 bases, and 16 bases separated the two germline ends. There are 15 residues in the CDR3. Written as DNA, the CDR3 is TGTGCCAGCAGGCGCGTGTTACAGCCAAATTCACCCCTCCACTTT. It translates to CASRRVLQPNSPLHF.

The chain joins TRBV12-3 or TRBV12-4 to TRBJ2-7; D is unresolved. The length of the CDR3 is 12 residues. The V end lost 0 bases, the J end lost 5 bases, and 5 bases lay between the germline ends. The CDR3 sequence: CASSLAGDEQYF. The CDR3 nucleotides read TGTGCCAGCAGTTTAGCAGGCGACGAGCAGTACTTC.

V and J are TRBV12-3 or TRBV12-4 and TRBJ2-4, with D perhaps matching TRBD2 (5 bases). The ends were cut back, 5 bases at V and 1 base at J, with 12 bases in the middle. The CDR3 consists of 15 residues. DNA of the CDR3: TGTGCCAGCAGTCCTCGCGGGTCGGCCAAAAACATTCAGTACTTC. As protein: CASSPRGSAKNIQYF.

The rearrangement uses TRBV7-9 and TRBJ2-7; TRBD1 is a possible D gene (5 bases). V shed 3 bases and J shed 0 bases, with 9 bases lying between them. CDR1 is SEHNR and CDR2 is FQNEAQ in the germline V gene (reference sequence). The CDR3 is 14 residues long. The CDR3 region is CASSLNRISYEQYF. The CDR3 DNA follows: TGTGCCAGCAGCTTGAACAGGATCTCCTACGAGCAGTACTTC.

This chain joins TRBV7-2 and TRBJ1-5, with D perhaps matching TRBD1 (5 bases). Germline V gene lookup returns CDR1 SGHTA and CDR2 FQGNSA. The V end was cut by 1 base, the J end by 0 bases, with 7 bases between. The CDR3 spans 15 residues. This CDR3 is CASSLGRGSNQPQHF. CDR3 sequence (DNA): TGTGCCAGCAGCTTAGGAAGGGGTAGCAATCAGCCCCAGCATTTT.

The chain combines TRBV20-1 with TRBJ1-5, with 7 positions matching TRBD1. There are 13 residues in the CDR3. The germline V gene encodes CDR1 DFQATT and CDR2 SNEGSKA (reference sequence). V dropped 5 bases and J dropped 0; count of bases not matched to a gene: 1. CDR3 DNA: TGCAGTGCTCAGGGGGATAGCAATCAGCCCCAGCATTTT. Translation gives CSAQGDSNQPQHF.

The rearrangement joins TRBV7-2 to TRBJ1-4, with 7 bases identical to TRBD1. V lost 5 bases, J lost 3 bases, and 3 bases stayed unmatched. The germline V gene encodes CDR1 SGHTA and CDR2 FQGNSA. There are 14 residues in the CDR3. The CDR3 DNA reads TGTGCCAGCAGCCAGACAGGGCCTAATGAAAAACTGTTTTTT. Amino acid sequence: CASSQTGPNEKLFF.

The rearrangement uses TRBV6-1 and TRBJ1-4; TRBD1 aligns across 8 bases. The CDR3 is 14 amino acids. Trimming took 8 bases from V and 5 from J; bases not matched to a gene: 7. Germline CDR1 MNHNS, CDR2 SASEGT. CDR3 in amino acids: CASYHNRGNEKLFF. The CDR3 region has the DNA TGTGCCAGCTATCATAACAGGGGGAATGAAAAACTGTTTTTT.

This chain connects TRBV6-2 or TRBV6-3 to TRBJ2-7; TRBD1 is a possible D gene (6 bases). The CDR3 loop spans 15 amino acids. Looked up from germline, CDR1 is MNHEY and CDR2 is SVGEGT. The germline V and J ends were trimmed by 5 bases and 0 bases, with 14 bases remaining between them. This CDR3 is CASSPTGQRSYEQYF. The CDR3, as DNA: TGTGCCAGCAGTCCAACGGGACAACGCTCCTACGAGCAGTACTTC.

This sequence joins TRBV3-1 and TRBJ2-1, with 11 nucleotides matching TRBD2. Trimming removed 1 base from V and 8 bases from J; junction bases left unmatched: 4. The CDR3 spans 15 residues. Germline CDR1 LGHDT, CDR2 YNNKEL (reference sequence). The CDR3 here is CASSQVAGGPYEQFF. CDR3 nucleotides: TGTGCCAGCAGCCAAGTAGCGGGGGGGCCCTATGAGCAGTTCTTC.

The rearrangement links TRBV5-4 to TRBJ1-3; 8 bases fit TRBD1. The CDR3 length is 15 residues. Germline V gene data show CDR1 as SGHNT and CDR2 as YYREEE (reference sequence). Trimming cost V 0 bases and J 4 bases; bases outside gene matches: 3. For the CDR3, the DNA is TGTGCCAGCAGCTTGGACAGGGGGTCCGGAAACACCATATATTTT. Residues: CASSLDRGSGNTIYF.

The chain links TRBV19 to TRBJ1-5; D uncertain. The CDR3 is made up of 13 amino acids. Germline CDR1 and CDR2: LNHDA and SQIVND (reference sequence). V lost 5 bases and J lost 3, with 8 bases in between. DNA of the CDR3: TGTGCCAGTAGTGTTTGGATCAATCAGCCCCAGCATTTT. The encoded protein is CASSVWINQPQHF.

J is TRBJ2-3 and V is TRBV19; D gene uncertain. The V end was cut by 4 bases, the J end by 1 base, with 9 bases between. The germline V gene has CDR1 LNHDA and CDR2 SQIVND (reference sequence). The CDR3 has 14 residues. In nucleotides, the CDR3 is TGTGCCAGTAGTAGGTCTCTGGGCACAGATACGCAGTATTTT. Translation: CASSRSLGTDTQYF.

The rearrangement links TRBV30 to TRBJ2-3; 9 nucleotides match TRBD2. Germline CDR1 reads GTSNPN; CDR2 reads SVGIG (reference sequence). The trim removed 2 bases at V and 2 bases at J, leaving 8 bases unmatched. The CDR3 runs to 16 residues. The CDR3 bases are TGTGCCTGGAGTCCATATAGCGGGAGTGTCACAGATACGCAGTATTTT. Residues: CAWSPYSGSVTDTQYF.

The J gene is TRBJ2-1, the V gene TRBV6-1, with 13 nucleotides matching TRBD2. The junction had 5 bases not matched to a gene; V was cut back by 6 bases and J by 9 bases. Germline V gene sequence: CDR1 MNHNS, CDR2 SASEGT. This CDR3 comprises 14 residues. The CDR3, as DNA: TGTGCCAGCAGACGACTAGCGGGAGGAACTGAGCAGTTCTTC. Encoded protein: CASRRLAGGTEQFF.